Below are 5 T cell receptor beta chains sequenced from a single sample in a study of radiation and T cells in renal cell carcinoma. Time point described: blood 2 weeks post-SBRT. Noted treatment: 15 Gy SBRT to primary tumor, nephrectomy 4 weeks later. Measured with immunoSEQ multiplex PCR; TCRdb has only the in-frame clones, and not every one. The table includes about 47,000 clones, approximately 80% detected once. The sample here was blood, taken from a patient whose treatment included radiotherapy and nephrectomy. The receptor source for this set is a woman between 65 and 79 years old with renal cell carcinoma.

The genes are TRBV7-2 and TRBJ2-3; tentative D call: TRBD1 (7 bases). The CDR3 sequence is 15 residues long. CDR1 is SGHTA, CDR2 FQGNSA, per germline. The V end lost 3 bases, the J end lost 6 bases, and 16 bases lay between the germline ends. CDR3 nucleotides: TGTGCCAGCAGCTTCTTGGCGGGACAGAGGGATACGCAGTATTTT. Protein product: CASSFLAGQRDTQYF.

This clone has only a few counts. V gene TRBV19 combines with J gene TRBJ1-2; D is perhaps TRBD1 (6 bases). This CDR3 contains 14 residues. V gave up 6 bases and J gave up 8 bases, with 19 bases separating them. The germline V gene encodes CDR1 LNHDA and CDR2 SQIVND (reference sequence). For the CDR3, the DNA is TGTGCCAGTAGCCGAGGGATGGGGGCAGGAGGCTACACCTTC. Encoded protein: CASSRGMGAGGYTF. Full variable domain (remainder filled in from reference TRBV19 and TRBJ1-2): DGGITQSPKYLFRKEGQNVTLSCEQNLNHDAMYWYRQDPGQGLRLIYYSQIVNDFQKGDIAEGYSVSREKKESFPLTVTSAQKNPTAFYLCASSRGMGAGGYTFGSGTRLTVV.

The chain combines TRBV18 with TRBJ2-7; TRBD1 might be the D (5 bases). Germline assignment: CDR1 KGHSH and CDR2 LQKENI. Between the trimmed V and J ends, which lost 0 bases and 3 bases, there was a span of 15 bases. CDR3 size: 16 residues. The CDR3 coding sequence is TGTGCCAGCTCACCACCGGGGCAGGGTATAGGCTACGAGCAGTACTTC. Protein sequence: CASSPPGQGIGYEQYF.

This clone was observed a handful of times. The chain is built from TRBV6-5 and TRBJ1-1; D is unresolved. Trimming removed 2 bases from V and 1 base from J, with 8 bases in between. Germline lookup yields CDR1 MNHEY and CDR2 SVGAGI. This CDR3 has 14 amino acids. CDR3 nucleotides: TGTGCCAGCAGTTACACGCGGAGGAACACTGAAGCTTTCTTT. Residues: CASSYTRRNTEAFF.

This rearrangement joins TRBV18 to TRBJ2-1; the match to TRBD1 covers 10 bases. The V segment lost 3 bases and the J segment 7 bases; nucleotides outside the gene matches: 3. CDR3 size: 14 residues. Germline V gene data show CDR1 as KGHSH and CDR2 as LQKENI. CDR3 loop: CASSPRTGGNEQFF. CDR3 bases: TGTGCCAGCTCACCTCGGACAGGGGGGAATGAGCAGTTCTTC.